These 29 T cell receptor beta chains originate from one sample sequenced in a study of molecular identifiers for immune sequencing clone quantification. TCRdb re-called the PCR reads through MiXCR, storing one row per CDR3 protein. The table lists some 320,000 distinct CDR3 sequences, roughly 24% of them singletons. The sample was naive CD8+ T cells from blood, with Jurkat cell RNA spiked in. The subset denotes: FACS-sorted CD8+CD4-CCR7+CD45RA+ naive T cells. These receptors were obtained from a human donor in good health. Some libraries in this study had Jurkat cell RNA spiked in.

Worth noting for this clonotype: A read error may be the cause here, since a much bigger clone is one base away. Without the conserved terminal phenylalanine or tryptophan, this CDR3 likely stems from a read error. The chain carries TRBV9 and TRBJ2-3; D unclear. Germline loops: CDR1 SGDLS, CDR2 YYNGEE. This CDR3 has 13 amino acids. V was cut by 5 bases and J by 2 bases, with 9 bases left in between. The CDR3 sequence is CASRDTDTDTQYL. The CDR3 coding sequence is TGTGCCAGCAGGGATACTGACACAGATACGCAGTATCTT.

Comment on this clonotype: This may arise from a read error, as a much more abundant clone is one base away. In DNA, the CDR3 is TGTGCCAGCAGTCATACAACTAATAAAAAACTGTTTTTT. Its protein is CASSHTTNKKLFF. The chain carries TRBV6-5 and TRBJ1-4, with unresolved D. The CDR3 contains 13 residues. Germline CDR1 and CDR2: MNHEY and SVGAGI.

This chain connects TRBV7-2 to TRBJ2-7; the D is unclear. Trimming left V 5 bases short and J 6 bases short, with 11 bases between. The CDR3 is 12 amino acids. Per the germline V gene, CDR1 is SGHTA and CDR2 is FQGNSA. The CDR3 region has the DNA TGTGCCAGCAGCCGAACAGCCCTCGAGCAGTACTTC. This encodes CASSRTALEQYF. The variable domain in full, completed from reference TRBV7-2 and TRBJ2-7, reads GAGVSQSPSNKVTEKGKDVELRCDPISGHTALYWYRQSLGQGLEFLIYFQGNSAPDKSGLPSDRFSAERTGGSVSTLTIQRTQQEDSAVYLCASSRTALEQYFGPGTRLTVT.

This clonotype was recorded many times. The J gene is TRBJ1-5, the V gene TRBV3-1; no firm D call. The CDR3 contains 14 residues. V lost 1 base and J 3 bases, leaving 7 bases between the germline ends. Germline CDR1 and CDR2: LGHDT and YNNKEL (reference sequence). In DNA, the CDR3 is TGTGCCAGCAGCCAAGGGGCAGCCAATCAGCCCCAGCATTTT. Amino acids: CASSQGAANQPQHF.

Worth noting for this clonotype: This sequence may be a read error, since a much larger clone differs from it by one base. The rearrangement joins TRBV5-3 to TRBJ2-7, with TRBD1 matching over 9 bases. TRBV5-3 is sorted into the ORF group, with uncertain function. The CDR3 is made up of 18 amino acids. Here the CDR3 DNA reads TGTGCCAGCAGCTCCCGGGACAGGGCCCCGAGCCTAAGTAACGAGCAGTACTTC. Protein: CASSSRDRAPSLSNEQYF.

There are many counts of this clonotype. The chain is built from TRBV5-5 and TRBJ2-7, with 7 bases matching TRBD2. Germline values: CDR1 SGHKS, CDR2 YYEKEE (reference sequence). The CDR3 extends over 14 amino acids. V trimming: 0 bases; J trimming: 5 bases; junction bases outside the gene matches: 5. CDR3 region: CASSLVAGADEQYF. CDR3 coding DNA: TGTGCCAGCAGCTTGGTCGCGGGAGCCGACGAGCAGTACTTC.

Many counts were recorded for this clonotype. The chain carries TRBV29-1 and TRBJ1-1; no definite D call. This CDR3 is 13 amino acids long. Germline assignment: CDR1 SQVTM and CDR2 ANQGSEA. V gave up 2 bases and J gave up 1 base, with 8 bases separating them. The CDR3 is CSVERQQNTEAFF. The CDR3 region has the DNA TGCAGCGTTGAACGGCAGCAGAACACTGAAGCTTTCTTT. Filled out from reference TRBV29-1 and TRBJ1-1, the complete variable domain reads SAVISQKPSRDICQRGTSLTIQCQVDSQVTMMFWYRQQPGQSLTLIATANQGSEATYESGFVIDKFPISRPNLTFSTLTVSNMSPEDSSIYLCSVERQQNTEAFFGQGTRLTVV.

Concerning this clonotype itself: A much larger clone sits a single nucleotide away, making a read error possible. The V gene is TRBV12-3 or TRBV12-4, the J gene TRBJ2-6; D is possibly TRBD1 (5 bases). The CDR3 has 15 residues. The V end lost 1 base, the J end lost 2 bases, and 6 bases lay between the germline ends. This CDR3 reads CASSLEDTGANVLTF. The CDR3 nucleotides read TGTGCCAGCAGTTTAGAGGACACTGGGGCCAACGTCCTGACTTTC.

The chain recombines TRBV15 with TRBJ2-4; D assignment may be TRBD1 or TRBD2 (5 bases each). Germline CDR1 and CDR2: LNHNV and YYDKDF (reference sequence). Trimming left V 5 bases short and J 5 bases short, with 13 bases between. The CDR3 spans 14 residues. The DNA of the CDR3 is TGTGCCACCAGCGGCCGGGACGGACAAAACATTCAGTACTTC. It translates to CATSGRDGQNIQYF.

In this sample, this clonotype turned up many times. The genes are TRBV9 and TRBJ2-5; D perhaps matches TRBD2 (5 bases). Germline V gives CDR1 SGDLS, CDR2 YYNGEE. V was pared by 1 base and J by 2 bases, with 9 bases between. The CDR3 is 14 residues long. The CDR3 is CASSVFGLQETQYF. The CDR3 DNA reads TGTGCCAGCAGCGTATTTGGACTTCAAGAGACCCAGTACTTC.

This clonotype was detected only a few times. The chain is built from TRBV11-2 and TRBJ2-3; D gene uncertain. The ends were cut back, 1 base at V and 0 bases at J, with 11 bases in the middle. This CDR3 spans 16 amino acids. Germline lookup yields CDR1 SGHAT and CDR2 FQNNGV. The CDR3 DNA sequence: TGTGCCAGCAGCTTAGGATCAGCGCGTAGCACAGATACGCAGTATTTT. It translates to CASSLGSARSTDTQYF.

The CDR3 region has the DNA TGTGCCAGCAGCTTAGAGACGGGACAGGGGGCCTACGAGCAGTACTTC. This translates into CASSLETGQGAYEQYF. The chain employs TRBV7-6 and TRBJ2-7; TRBD1 matches 11 bases. The germline gives CDR1 SGHVS, CDR2 FNYEAQ. With V trimmed by 1 base and J by 2 bases, 4 bases remained unmatched. The CDR3 is 16 amino acids.

This clonotype showed up many times. The gene calls are TRBV29-1 and TRBJ2-7; tentatively, D is TRBD1 or TRBD2 (5 bases each). V dropped 5 bases and J dropped 7 bases, with 24 bases sitting between them. This CDR3 region has 15 residues. CDR1 and CDR2 from the germline V gene are SQVTM and ANQGSEA. The CDR3 reads CSVMGPGLPGTEQYF. The CDR3, as DNA: TGCAGCGTTATGGGACCTGGACTCCCGGGGACGGAGCAGTACTTC.

The V gene is TRBV5-1, the J gene TRBJ2-7; 9 nucleotides agree with TRBD1. This CDR3 spans 15 amino acids. V shed 4 bases, J shed 4 bases, and the junction held 9 bases outside the gene matches. Germline CDR1 SGHRS, CDR2 YFSETQ. The CDR3 reads CASSPDRGGGYEQYF. The CDR3 DNA reads as TGCGCCAGCAGCCCGGACAGGGGCGGCGGTTACGAGCAGTACTTC.

This clonotype was counted only a few times. CDR3 protein: CASSPRVGTQYF. For the CDR3, the DNA is TGTGCCAGCAGCCCCCGGGTCGGTACCCAGTACTTC. The genes are TRBV7-8 and TRBJ2-5; D remains unclear. The CDR3 is made up of 12 amino acids. Trimming took 5 bases from V and 8 from J, leaving 12 bases between them. Germline assignment: CDR1 SGHVS and CDR2 FQNEAQ.

Regarding this clonotype: As the CDR3 is not closed by the conserved phenylalanine or tryptophan, this likely results from a read error. CDR3 in DNA: TGTGCCAGCAGCAAGACTAGCGGGAGAGACGAGCAGTACCTC. Its protein is CASSKTSGRDEQYL. The J gene is TRBJ2-7, the V gene TRBV13; 12 bases match TRBD2. CDR1 and CDR2 (germline): PRHDT, FYEKMQ (reference sequence). V trimming: 5 bases; J trimming: 5 bases; junction bases outside the gene matches: 4. The CDR3 is made up of 14 amino acids.

The chain carries TRBV19 and TRBJ2-2; D remains ambiguous. Trimming left V 8 bases short and J 4 bases short, with 11 bases between. Germline V gives CDR1 LNHDA, CDR2 SQIVND (reference sequence). The CDR3 has 13 amino acids. This CDR3 is CASQARATGELFF. The CDR3 bases are TGTGCCAGTCAAGCCCGGGCCACCGGGGAGCTGTTTTTT.

Turning to this clonotype: A much larger clone lies one base from this, so it may be a read error. The V call is TRBV30, the J call TRBJ2-1; D might be TRBD1 (6 bases). This CDR3 is 15 amino acids long. CDR1 and CDR2 (germline): GTSNPN, SVGIG (reference sequence). CDR3 sequence reads: CAWRQGQTPYNGQFF. The CDR3 coding sequence is TGTGCCTGGAGACAGGGACAAACCCCCTACAATGGGCAGTTCTTC.

This clonotype was detected a few times. The chain links TRBV6-5 to TRBJ2-7; D possibly corresponds to TRBD1 (6 bases). The CDR3 contains 15 residues. Trimming cost V 0 bases and J 0 bases, with 9 bases left between them. Germline-derived CDR1 and CDR2 are MNHEY and SVGAGI. The CDR3 sequence: CASSYSATGSYEQYF. For the CDR3, the DNA is TGTGCCAGCAGTTACTCGGCGACAGGCTCCTACGAGCAGTACTTC.

This clonotype was found many times. The chain couples TRBV28 to TRBJ1-2; perhaps TRBD1 as D (6 bases). Germline-derived CDR1 and CDR2 are MDHEN and SYDVKM. The V gene lost 6 bases and the J gene lost 2 bases, with 13 bases spanning the gap. The CDR3 consists of 14 residues. CDR3: CASSTDSPNYGYTF. The CDR3 coding sequence is TGTGCCAGCAGCACGGACAGCCCGAACTATGGCTACACCTTC.

Notes on this clonotype: At one end the junction does not follow the germline gene, possibly because of a read error. The chain has TRBV6-2 or TRBV6-3 and TRBJ2-3, with TRBD2 matching over 12 bases. The CDR3 length is 15 residues. The germline V gene has CDR1 MNHEY and CDR2 SVGEGT. The CDR3 DNA follows: TGTACCAGCAGTCGGACTAGCGGGATTGCAGATACGCAGTATTTT. It specifies CTSSRTSGIADTQYF.

Turning to this clonotype: This may be a read error, as it is one base from a much larger clone. The chain links TRBV19 to TRBJ1-1; tentatively, D is TRBD1 (5 bases). Germline V gene sequence: CDR1 LNHDA, CDR2 SQIVND (reference sequence). The length of the CDR3 is 15 residues. V gave up 1 base and J gave up 1 base, with 10 bases separating them. The CDR3: CASSIGTGANTEAFF. The CDR3 region has the DNA TGTGCCAGTAGTATAGGTACCGGGGCGAACACTGAAGCTTTCTTT.

The rearrangement joins TRBV7-9 to TRBJ1-1; the match to TRBD1 covers 8 bases. Germline V gives CDR1 SEHNR, CDR2 FQNEAQ (reference sequence). This CDR3 has 15 amino acids. The V gene end was trimmed by 5 bases and the J gene end by 5 bases; junction bases not matched to a gene: 10. The CDR3: CASSPSTGEGTEAFF. The DNA of the CDR3 is TGTGCCAGCAGCCCATCGACAGGGGAAGGAACTGAAGCTTTCTTT.

The chain employs TRBV20-1 and TRBJ1-6, with D possibly TRBD1 on 6 matching bases. Trimming took 0 bases from V and 14 from J, leaving 17 bases between them. This CDR3 is 14 amino acids long. Germline loops: CDR1 DFQATT, CDR2 SNEGSKA (reference sequence). CDR3: CSARERQGPLSLHF. The CDR3 region has the DNA TGCAGTGCTAGAGAAAGGCAGGGGCCCTTGTCCCTCCACTTT.

CDR3 protein: CAWMRRPEAFF. CDR3 coding DNA: TGTGCCTGGATGCGGCGGCCTGAAGCTTTCTTT. This chain links TRBV30 with TRBJ1-1; no firm D call. V was cut by 4 bases and J by 6 bases, with 9 bases left in between. The V gene's germline CDR1 is GTSNPN and CDR2 SVGIG (reference sequence). The CDR3 totals 11 residues.

This clonotype was seen at least ten times. This sequence joins TRBV6-6 and TRBJ1-1, with 8 bases identical to TRBD1. This CDR3 has 16 amino acids. CDR1 is MNHNY and CDR2 is SVGAGI in the germline V gene (reference sequence). V dropped 1 base and J dropped 0; count of bases not matched to a gene: 4. The CDR3 sequence is CASSYLGQVLNTEAFF. The CDR3 region has the DNA TGTGCCAGCAGTTACTTGGGACAGGTATTGAACACTGAAGCTTTCTTT.

The sample holds a few counts of this clonotype. The chain carries TRBV2 and TRBJ2-7, with a tentative D call TRBD1 (5 bases). The CDR3 loop spans 15 amino acids. Germline CDR1 is SNHLY and CDR2 is FYNNEI. Trimming left V 6 bases short and J 0 bases short, with 15 bases between. CDR3 amino acids: CASSEQRTLSYEQYF. In DNA form, the CDR3 reads TGTGCCAGCAGCGAGCAAAGGACACTCTCCTACGAGCAGTACTTC.

This clonotype was seen many times. This chain joins TRBV30 and TRBJ1-5, with TRBD1 matching 9 bases. With 2 bases clipped from V and 6 bases from J, the junction kept 5 bases outside the gene matches. The CDR3 consists of 14 residues. Germline loops: CDR1 GTSNPN, CDR2 SVGIG (reference sequence). CDR3 amino acids: CAWSPGTGSQPQHF. As DNA, the CDR3 is TGTGCCTGGAGTCCCGGGACAGGGTCTCAGCCCCAGCATTTT. Combining the CDR3 with reference TRBV30 and TRBJ1-5 gives the whole variable domain SQTIHQWPATLVQPVGSPLSLECTVEGTSNPNLYWYRQAAGRGLQLLFYSVGIGQISSEVPQNLSASRPQDRQFILSSKKLLLSDSGFYLCAWSPGTGSQPQHFGDGTRLSIL.

The table lists this clonotype with many counts. The rearrangement joins TRBV7-2 to TRBJ2-1; D remains ambiguous. Germline V gene data show CDR1 as SGHTA and CDR2 as FQGNSA. The CDR3 contains 11 residues. V lost 7 bases, J lost 3 bases, and 4 bases lay in between. The CDR3 DNA follows: TGTGCCAGCACAAGCTACAATGAGCAGTTCTTC. Translated, it gives CASTSYNEQFF.